This TCR beta chain was documented in a study of T cells in Graves' hyperthyroidism and ophthalmopathy. Study-wide results and caveats: Ophthalmopathy got predicted by the model a median approximately 6.4 months before its onset. Ophthalmopathy stood apart from stable hyperthyroidism in a 13 V-J model. Clonotypes that were expanded in thyroid above 0.001 mostly appeared in blood too.

CDR3 size: 13 residues. Germline values: CDR1 SNHLY, CDR2 FYNNEI. V lost 5 bases to trimming and J lost 10 bases, with 12 bases between them. This clonotype was seen a handful of times. The antigen is unknown. RNA transcripts provided the source from which TCR beta CDR3 regions were amplified. TCR CDR3 regions were first amplified by RT-PCR with HTBI primers. TCRdb re-called the multiplex PCR reads with MiXCR, one entry per CDR3 protein. The table lists approximately 560,000 distinct CDR3 sequences, around 45% of them singletons. This receptor was identified in a woman aged 18-29 years with Graves' hyperthyroidism. Source material: peripheral blood or thyroid tissue (not recorded which). The chain couples TRBV2 to TRBJ1-6; D is unresolved. CDR3 DNA: TGTGCCAGCAGTTCAGAGAGGGTATCACCCCTCCACTTT. It yields the protein CASSSERVSPLHF. Supplemented by reference TRBV2 and TRBJ1-6, the full variable domain reads EPEVTQTPSHQVTQMGQEVILRCVPISNHLYFYWYRQILGQKVEFLVSFYNNEISEKSEIFDDQFSVERPDGSNFTLKIRSTKLEDSAMYFCASSSERVSPLHFGNGTRLTVT.